A single sample gave rise to the 20 T cell receptor beta chains below, sequenced in a study of read filtering for tumor transcriptome and immune sequencing. This library used roughly 430 ng RNA and molecular barcoded adaptors spanning alpha/delta and beta/gamma chains. TCRdb analysed the reads with MiXCR anew, one entry per CDR3 protein. The sample carries over 35,000 distinct CDR3 sequences, approximately 10% recorded once. Sequenced input: a population of CD138-negative cells sorted from bone marrow. The receptors come from a donor aged 40 or over with multiple myeloma.

This clonotype was counted between two and nine times. A read error is possible here, since a much larger clone lies one base away. The rearrangement joins TRBV7-8 to TRBJ2-1; D not certain. The CDR3 contains 15 residues. Germline CDR1 and CDR2: SGHVS and FQNEAQ. The CDR3 sequence: CASNLARSSYNEQFF. The CDR3 DNA sequence: TGTGCCAGCAACTTAGCCCGGAGCTCCTACAATGAGCAGTTCTTC. Drawing the rest from reference TRBV7-8 and TRBJ2-1, the complete variable domain is GAGVSQSPRYKVAKRGQDVALRCDPISGHVSLFWYQQALGQGPEFLTYFQNEAQLDKSGLPSDRFFAERPEGSVSTLKIQRTQQEDSAVYLCASNLARSSYNEQFFGPGTRLTVL.

This clonotype was detected many times. The rearrangement joins TRBV29-1 to TRBJ2-3, with no clear D. The CDR3 runs to 11 residues. Germline lookup yields CDR1 SQVTM and CDR2 ANQGSEA. Between the trimmed V and J ends, which lost 4 bases and 2 bases, there was a span of 4 bases. In DNA form, the CDR3 reads TGCAGCGTTGGTCTCACAGATACGCAGTATTTT. It translates to CSVGLTDTQYF.

This clonotype was detected only a few times. As the CDR3 is not closed by the conserved phenylalanine or tryptophan, this likely results from a read error. Here the CDR3 reads CASSPRGLDYGYTL. DNA of the CDR3: TGTGCCAGCAGCCCCCGTGGTCTAGACTATGGCTACACCCTC. The chain employs TRBV12-3 or TRBV12-4 and TRBJ1-2; D not resolved. With 6 bases removed from V and 3 bases from J, the gap between germline ends came to 14 bases. CDR3 length equals 14 residues.

In this sample, this clonotype turned up many times. The V and J genes are TRBV4-2 and TRBJ2-3, with 7 bases aligning to TRBD1. The V and J ends lost 4 bases and 4 bases, in that order; junction bases with no gene match: 26. CDR1 is LGHNA and CDR2 is YNFKEQ in the germline V gene. CDR3 length: 21 amino acids. In DNA, the CDR3 is TGTGCCAGCAGCCGAGGGGGCGTCCCGGGACGAACGGACACTTTGGCAGATACGCAGTATTTT. Its translation is CASSRGGVPGRTDTLADTQYF.

This clonotype came up many times. J is TRBJ2-1 and V is TRBV11-2, with TRBD1 identical over 11 bases. V lost 3 bases and J lost 10; bases outside the gene matches: 5. The CDR3 has 14 residues. Germline assignment: CDR1 SGHAT and CDR2 FQNNGV. The CDR3 protein is CASSFGTGGLEQFF. The CDR3 coding sequence is TGTGCCAGCAGCTTTGGGACAGGGGGTTTAGAGCAGTTCTTC. The full variable domain, its missing parts supplied by reference TRBV11-2 and TRBJ2-1, is EAGVAQSPRYKIIEKRQSVAFWCNPISGHATLYWYQQILGQGPKLLIQFQNNGVVDDSQLPKDRFSAERLKGVDSTLKIQPAKLEDSAVYLCASSFGTGGLEQFFGPGTRLTVL.

This chain links TRBV4-1 with TRBJ1-2, with D possibly matching TRBD1 (6 bases). The CDR3 is 15 residues long. V dropped 0 bases and J dropped 4 bases, with 12 bases sitting between them. Germline V lookup: CDR1 MGHRA, CDR2 YSYEKL. CDR3 nucleotide sequence: TGCGCCAGCAGCCAAGAGCGGGGGGCGAGCTATGGCTACACCTTC. Protein: CASSQERGASYGYTF.

This clonotype came up many times. This chain joins TRBV7-2 and TRBJ2-1; 10 bases line up with TRBD2. CDR1 is SGHTA, CDR2 FQGNSA, per germline. J lost 8 bases, V lost 5 bases, and 9 bases had no gene match. CDR3 size: 15 residues. This CDR3 is CASSGQAGGPDEQFF. The CDR3 DNA follows: TGTGCCAGCAGCGGCCAAGCGGGGGGGCCGGATGAGCAGTTCTTC.

The sample holds many counts of this clonotype. V gene TRBV2 combines with J gene TRBJ2-7, with 12 bases matching TRBD2. The V gene end was trimmed by 1 base and the J gene end by 3 bases; junction bases not matched to a gene: 4. Germline V gives CDR1 SNHLY, CDR2 FYNNEI. The CDR3 is 16 residues long. CDR3 nucleotides: TGTGCCAGCAGTGAAGGGACTAGCGGGGTGTTCTACGAGCAGTACTTC. This sequence encodes CASSEGTSGVFYEQYF.

This clonotype came up a few times. This may be a read error: a much more frequent sequence differs by one nucleotide. The V gene is TRBV20-1, the J gene TRBJ1-1, with a possible D match to TRBD1 (5 bases). Trimming cost V 5 bases and J 10 bases, with 14 bases left between them. The CDR3 totals 11 residues. Germline loops: CDR1 DFQATT, CDR2 SNEGSKA (reference sequence). The DNA of the CDR3 is TGCAGTGCTCCTAGGGCCGGGGGAGCTTTCTTT. Translating it yields CSAPRAGGAFF.

This clonotype was detected only a few times. Just one base apart from a much larger clone, this may be a read error. The V call is TRBV20-1, the J call TRBJ1-5; D gene uncertain. The CDR3 spans 10 residues. Germline lookup yields CDR1 DFQATT and CDR2 SNEGSKA (reference sequence). The V end lost 6 bases, the J end lost 9 bases, and 9 bases lay between the germline ends. The DNA of the CDR3 is TGCAGTGCAGCCGATCGGCCCCAGCATTTT. It codes for CSAADRPQHF.

This clonotype was counted at least ten times. This chain uses TRBV20-1 with TRBJ1-1; 11 nucleotides align to TRBD1. The CDR3 has 15 amino acids. J was trimmed by 4 bases and V by 3 bases; bases with no gene match: 7. The germline V gene encodes CDR1 DFQATT and CDR2 SNEGSKA (reference sequence). The CDR3 DNA sequence: TGCAGTGCTAGTGCCGGACAGGGGGCCTTCACTGAAGCTTTCTTT. It translates to CSASAGQGAFTEAFF.

This clonotype was detected many times. The chain recombines TRBV7-2 with TRBJ2-5; 10 bases map to TRBD2. CDR1 and CDR2 (germline): SGHTA, FQGNSA. This CDR3 region has 15 residues. The V gene end was trimmed by 1 base and the J gene end by 5 bases; junction bases not matched to a gene: 4. This CDR3 reads CASSLVAGGWETQYF. CDR3 sequence (DNA): TGTGCCAGCAGCTTAGTAGCGGGGGGTTGGGAGACCCAGTACTTC. The whole variable domain, remainder taken from reference TRBV7-2 and TRBJ2-5, is GAGVSQSPSNKVTEKGKDVELRCDPISGHTALYWYRQSLGQGLEFLIYFQGNSAPDKSGLPSDRFSAERTGGSVSTLTIQRTQQEDSAVYLCASSLVAGGWETQYFGPGTRLLVL.

The sample holds many counts of this clonotype. The chain employs TRBV7-9 and TRBJ2-5; D is unresolved. V lost 5 bases and J lost 7, with 14 bases in between. The CDR3 consists of 13 residues. The germline CDR1 and CDR2 sequences are SEHNR and FQNEAQ (reference sequence). The CDR3 here is CASSPAGPRTQYF. The CDR3 DNA reads as TGTGCCAGCAGCCCAGCCGGGCCCCGGACCCAGTACTTC. The full variable domain, completed using reference TRBV7-9 and TRBJ2-5, is DTGVSQNPRHKITKRGQNVTFRCDPISEHNRLYWYRQTLGQGPEFLTYFQNEAQLEKSRLLSDRFSAERPKGSFSTLEIQRTEQGDSAMYLCASSPAGPRTQYFGPGTRLLVL.

This clonotype was recorded once. A much bigger clone sits one base away, suggesting this may be a read error. The chain employs TRBV18 and TRBJ2-1; D gene uncertain. CDR3 length: 16 amino acids. Germline V gives CDR1 KGHSH, CDR2 LQKENI. In nucleotides, the CDR3 is TGTGCCAGCTCACCACCTCTGGTCCACTCCTACAATGAGCAGCTCTTC. Encoded protein: CASSPPLVHSYNEQLF.

V usage is TRBV6-5 and J usage is TRBJ2-5; either TRBD1 or TRBD2 may supply D (6 bases each). CDR1 MNHEY and CDR2 SVGAGI come from the germline V gene. This CDR3 spans 16 amino acids. Between the trimmed V and J ends, which lost 5 bases and 2 bases, there was a span of 18 bases. The CDR3, as DNA: TGTGCCAGCAGTCCGGGAAGGGGGGCCTCGCAAGAGACCCAGTACTTC. This codes for CASSPGRGASQETQYF.

On this clonotype: This sequence may be a read error, since a much larger clone differs from it by one base. This chain connects TRBV7-9 to TRBJ1-3; no definite D call. The V and J ends lost 8 bases and 2 bases respectively, with 16 bases between them. The CDR3 is made up of 15 amino acids. CDR1 is SEHNR and CDR2 is FQNEAQ in the germline V gene (reference sequence). The CDR3 DNA is TGTGCCAGCGGCCCCGACACCACCGCTGGAAACACCATATATTTT. Protein sequence: CASGPDTTAGNTIYF.

This clonotype was seen ten or more times. The chain uses TRBV24-1 and TRBJ2-3; maybe TRBD2 (5 bases). The V end was cut by 4 bases, the J end by 1 base, with 8 bases between. The CDR3 is 14 residues long. CDR1 is KGHDR and CDR2 is SFDVKD in the germline V gene. The CDR3 sequence is CATSDGGGTDTQYF. CDR3 in DNA: TGTGCCACCAGTGACGGAGGAGGCACAGATACGCAGTATTTT.

The table lists this clonotype with many counts. The rearrangement uses TRBV5-6 and TRBJ2-1, with D maybe TRBD2 (6 bases). The germline V gene encodes CDR1 SGHDT and CDR2 YYEEEE. The CDR3 spans 16 residues. V dropped 0 bases and J dropped 0 bases, with 10 bases sitting between them. CDR3 DNA: TGTGCCAGCAGCTTGGGGGCGGGAAGCTCCTACAATGAGCAGTTCTTC. Translation: CASSLGAGSSYNEQFF.

This clonotype ranks as medium-sized. The V and J genes are TRBV29-1 and TRBJ2-1; D is ambiguous. This CDR3 comprises 11 residues. V shed 3 bases and J shed 9 bases, with 9 bases lying between them. Looked up from germline, CDR1 is SQVTM and CDR2 is ANQGSEA. The CDR3 region is CSVEALGEQFF. In DNA form, the CDR3 reads TGCAGCGTTGAGGCCCTGGGTGAGCAGTTCTTC.

This clonotype has a count of ten or more. The chain is built from TRBV3-1 and TRBJ2-1, with TRBD2 matching 8 bases. Germline lookup yields CDR1 LGHDT and CDR2 YNNKEL (reference sequence). Trimming took 4 bases from V and 8 from J; bases not matched to a gene: 10. This CDR3 is 15 amino acids long. DNA of the CDR3: TGTGCCAGCAGCCCCTGGACTAGCCTGGAAGATGAGCAGTTCTTC. Amino acid sequence: CASSPWTSLEDEQFF.